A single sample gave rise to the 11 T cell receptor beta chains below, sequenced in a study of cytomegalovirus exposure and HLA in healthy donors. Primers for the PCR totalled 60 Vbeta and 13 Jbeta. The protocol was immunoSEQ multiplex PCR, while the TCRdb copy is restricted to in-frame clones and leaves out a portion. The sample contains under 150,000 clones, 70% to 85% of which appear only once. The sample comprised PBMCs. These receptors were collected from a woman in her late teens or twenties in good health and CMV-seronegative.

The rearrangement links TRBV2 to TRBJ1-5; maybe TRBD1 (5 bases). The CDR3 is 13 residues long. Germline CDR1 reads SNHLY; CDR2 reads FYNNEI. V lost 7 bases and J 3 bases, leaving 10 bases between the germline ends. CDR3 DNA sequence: TGTGCCAGCACTCCCAGGGTCAATCAGCCCCAGCATTTT. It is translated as CASTPRVNQPQHF.

The CDR3 DNA sequence: TGTGCCAGCAGCCAAGACTTAGTCTCCTACGAGCAGTACTTC. Residues: CASSQDLVSYEQYF. This chain uses TRBV4-2 with TRBJ2-7; D is unclear. The ends were cut back, 0 bases at V and 0 bases at J, with 6 bases in the middle. Germline assignment: CDR1 LGHNA and CDR2 YNFKEQ. The CDR3 sequence is 14 residues long.

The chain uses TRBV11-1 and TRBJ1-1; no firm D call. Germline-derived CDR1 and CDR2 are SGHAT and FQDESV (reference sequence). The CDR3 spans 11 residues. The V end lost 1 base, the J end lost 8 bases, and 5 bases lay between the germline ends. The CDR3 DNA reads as TGTGCCAGCAGCTTAGTAGCCGAAGCTTTCTTT. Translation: CASSLVAEAFF.

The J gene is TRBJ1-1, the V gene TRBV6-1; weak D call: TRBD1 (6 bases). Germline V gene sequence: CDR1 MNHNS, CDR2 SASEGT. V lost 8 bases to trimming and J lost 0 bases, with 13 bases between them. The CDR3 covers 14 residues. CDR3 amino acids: CASGGQLMNTEAFF. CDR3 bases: TGTGCCAGCGGCGGACAGTTAATGAACACTGAAGCTTTCTTT.

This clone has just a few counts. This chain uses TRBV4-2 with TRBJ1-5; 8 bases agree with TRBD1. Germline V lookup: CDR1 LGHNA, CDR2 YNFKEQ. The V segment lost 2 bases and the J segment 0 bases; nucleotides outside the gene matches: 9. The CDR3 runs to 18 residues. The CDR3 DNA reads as TGTGCCAGCAGCCAATACGGGCAGGGGGCGCCTAGCAATCAGCCCCAGCATTTT. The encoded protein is CASSQYGQGAPSNQPQHF.

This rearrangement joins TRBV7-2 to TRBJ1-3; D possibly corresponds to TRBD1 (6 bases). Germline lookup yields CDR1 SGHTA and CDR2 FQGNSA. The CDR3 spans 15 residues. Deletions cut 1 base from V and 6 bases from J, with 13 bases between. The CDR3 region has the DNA TGTGCCAGCAGCTTAGGCAACAGGGTGGAAAACACCATATATTTT. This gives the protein CASSLGNRVENTIYF.

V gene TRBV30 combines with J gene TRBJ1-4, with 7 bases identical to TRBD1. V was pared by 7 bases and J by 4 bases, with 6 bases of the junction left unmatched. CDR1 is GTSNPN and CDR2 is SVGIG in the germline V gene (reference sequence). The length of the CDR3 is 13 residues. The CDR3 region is CAFGRGFNEKLFF. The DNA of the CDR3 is TGTGCCTTTGGCAGGGGGTTTAATGAAAAACTGTTTTTT.

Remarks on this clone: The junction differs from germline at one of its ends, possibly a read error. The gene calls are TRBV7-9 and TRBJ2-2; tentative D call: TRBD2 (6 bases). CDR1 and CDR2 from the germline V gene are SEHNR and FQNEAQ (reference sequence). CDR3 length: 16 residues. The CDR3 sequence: CASSFTPGSNTGGLFF. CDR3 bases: TGTGCCAGCAGTTTCACACCGGGATCGAACACCGGGGGGCTGTTTTTT.

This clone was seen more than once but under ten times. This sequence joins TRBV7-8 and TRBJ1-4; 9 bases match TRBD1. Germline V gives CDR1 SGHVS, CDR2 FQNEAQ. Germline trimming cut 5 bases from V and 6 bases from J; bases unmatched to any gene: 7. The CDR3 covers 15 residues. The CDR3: CASSPSGTGYEKLFF. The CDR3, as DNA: TGTGCCAGCAGCCCAAGTGGGACAGGGTATGAAAAACTGTTTTTT.

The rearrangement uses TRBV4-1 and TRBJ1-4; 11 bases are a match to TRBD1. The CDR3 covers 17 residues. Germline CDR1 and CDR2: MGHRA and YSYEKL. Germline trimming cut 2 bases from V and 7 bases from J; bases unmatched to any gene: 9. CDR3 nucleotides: TGCGCCAGCAGCCAAAGCTGGGACAGGGGGTATAGTGAAAAACTGTTTTTT. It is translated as CASSQSWDRGYSEKLFF.

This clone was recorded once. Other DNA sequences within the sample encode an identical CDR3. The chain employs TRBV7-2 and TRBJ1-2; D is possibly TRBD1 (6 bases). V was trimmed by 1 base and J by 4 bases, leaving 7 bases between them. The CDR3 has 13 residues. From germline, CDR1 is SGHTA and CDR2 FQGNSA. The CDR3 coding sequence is TGTGCCAGCAGCTTAGACAGGGCCTATGGCTACACCTTC. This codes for CASSLDRAYGYTF.